This T cell receptor (beta chain) appears in the sequencing data of a study of blood T cell repertoires in COVID-19. The assay was immunoSEQ multiplex PCR, and TCRdb's table has in-frame clones only and misses some. The sample has approximately 480,000 clones, nearly 90% seen once; the top ten hold around 0.9%. The CDR3 is 14 residues long. CDR1 is SGDLS, CDR2 YYNGEE, per germline. Trimming removed 4 bases at V and 6 bases at J, with 13 bases between. The chain links TRBV9 to TRBJ2-2, with D uncertain. This clonotype originated in a man between 18 and 29 years old with COVID-19, enrolled during active disease. Sequencing was performed on peripheral blood. CDR3 nucleotide sequence: TGTGCCAGCAGCCCCAGTAAGCGCCCCGGGGAGCTGTTTTTT. Translated, it gives CASSPSKRPGELFF.